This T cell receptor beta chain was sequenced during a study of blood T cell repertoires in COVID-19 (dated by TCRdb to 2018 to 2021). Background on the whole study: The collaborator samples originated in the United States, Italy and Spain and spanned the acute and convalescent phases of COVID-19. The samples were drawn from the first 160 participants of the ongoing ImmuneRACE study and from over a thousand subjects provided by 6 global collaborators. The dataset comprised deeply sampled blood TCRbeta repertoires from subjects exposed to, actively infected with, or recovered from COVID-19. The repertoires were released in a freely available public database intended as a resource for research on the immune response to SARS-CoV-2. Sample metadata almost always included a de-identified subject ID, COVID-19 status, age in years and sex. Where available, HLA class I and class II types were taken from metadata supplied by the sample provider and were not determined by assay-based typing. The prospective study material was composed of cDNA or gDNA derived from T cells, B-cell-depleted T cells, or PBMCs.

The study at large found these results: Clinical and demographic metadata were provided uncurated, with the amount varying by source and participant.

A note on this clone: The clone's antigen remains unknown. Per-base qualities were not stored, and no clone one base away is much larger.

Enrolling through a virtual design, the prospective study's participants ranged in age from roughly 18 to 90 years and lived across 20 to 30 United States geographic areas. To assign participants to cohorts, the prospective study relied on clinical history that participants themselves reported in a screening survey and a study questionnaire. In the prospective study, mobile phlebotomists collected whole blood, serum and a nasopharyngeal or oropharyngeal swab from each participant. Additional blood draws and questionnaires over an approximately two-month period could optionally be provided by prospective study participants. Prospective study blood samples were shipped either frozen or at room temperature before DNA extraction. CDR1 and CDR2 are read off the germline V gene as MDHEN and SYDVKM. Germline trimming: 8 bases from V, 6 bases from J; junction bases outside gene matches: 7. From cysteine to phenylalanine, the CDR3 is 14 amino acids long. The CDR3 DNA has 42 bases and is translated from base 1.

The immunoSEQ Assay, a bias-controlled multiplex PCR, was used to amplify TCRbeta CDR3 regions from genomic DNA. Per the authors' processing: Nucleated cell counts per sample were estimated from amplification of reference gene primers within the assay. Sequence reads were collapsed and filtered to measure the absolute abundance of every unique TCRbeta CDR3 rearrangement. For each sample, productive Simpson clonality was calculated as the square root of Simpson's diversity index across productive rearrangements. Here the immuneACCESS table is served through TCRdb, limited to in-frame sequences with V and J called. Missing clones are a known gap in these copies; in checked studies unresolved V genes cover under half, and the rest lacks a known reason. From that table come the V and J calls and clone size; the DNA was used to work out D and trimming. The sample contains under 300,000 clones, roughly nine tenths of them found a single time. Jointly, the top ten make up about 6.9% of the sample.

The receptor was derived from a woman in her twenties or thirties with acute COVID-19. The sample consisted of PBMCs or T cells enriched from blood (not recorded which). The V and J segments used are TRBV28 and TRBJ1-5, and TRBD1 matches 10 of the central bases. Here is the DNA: TGTGCCAGCGGGCGACAGGGGGCGGCTCAGCCCCAGCATTTT. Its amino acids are CASGRQGAAQPQHF.